The next 17 T cell receptor beta chains were all read from a single sample in a study of technical replicates of blood from a handful of donors. Produced via immunoSEQ multiplex PCR; TCRdb's table is partial and in-frame only. The table records about 54,000 clones, roughly 94% of them present only once. The sequencing input was T cells isolated from PBMCs. The receptors here all came from a human donor in good health.

The chain couples TRBV29-1 to TRBJ1-3, with 10 bases aligning to TRBD1. After removal of 4 bases from V and 4 bases from J, the junction contained 7 bases not matched to a gene. Germline V gene data show CDR1 as SQVTM and CDR2 as ANQGSEA. The CDR3 covers 15 residues. DNA of the CDR3: TGCAGCGTTGTGAGGACAGGGGGTTCCGGAAACACCATATATTTT. Amino acids: CSVVRTGGSGNTIYF. The full variable domain, rest sourced from reference TRBV29-1 and TRBJ1-3, is SAVISQKPSRDICQRGTSLTIQCQVDSQVTMMFWYRQQPGQSLTLIATANQGSEATYESGFVIDKFPISRPNLTFSTLTVSNMSPEDSSIYLCSVVRTGGSGNTIYFGEGSWLTVV.

The rearrangement uses TRBV7-9 and TRBJ1-3; TRBD1 aligns across 7 bases. Germline CDR1 reads SEHNR; CDR2 reads FQNEAQ (reference sequence). The J segment lost 0 bases and the V segment lost 7 bases, leaving 0 bases of the junction unmatched. The CDR3 is 13 residues long. The CDR3 loop is CASTGGSGNTIYF. The CDR3 nucleotides are TGTGCCAGCACAGGGGGCTCTGGAAACACCATATATTTT.

This clone is a singleton in its sample. The rearrangement joins TRBV18 to TRBJ2-7; a possible D gene is TRBD2 (5 bases). Trimming stripped 3 bases from V and 5 bases from J, with 14 bases between. This CDR3 has 14 residues. Germline values: CDR1 KGHSH, CDR2 LQKENI. The CDR3 sequence: CASSPEAGFHEQYF. The CDR3 DNA sequence: TGTGCCAGCTCACCCGAGGCGGGCTTCCACGAGCAGTACTTC.

This clone occurred once. The chain carries TRBV11-2 and TRBJ2-2, with D perhaps TRBD1 (5 bases). The CDR3 loop spans 17 amino acids. Germline values: CDR1 SGHAT, CDR2 FQNNGV. V lost 1 base, J lost 7 bases, and 19 bases lay in between. The CDR3 spells CASSLVAGLQGSGELFF. The DNA for the CDR3 is TGTGCCAGCAGCTTAGTTGCAGGGCTCCAGGGCAGCGGGGAGCTGTTTTTT.

The rearrangement joins TRBV18 to TRBJ2-7, with D maybe TRBD1 (6 bases). Germline V lookup: CDR1 KGHSH, CDR2 LQKENI. The CDR3 covers 14 residues. Trimming left V 4 bases short and J 1 base short, with 11 bases between. The CDR3 region has the DNA TGTGCCAGCTCACGATGGGACACATCCTACGAGCAGTACTTC. Translating it yields CASSRWDTSYEQYF.

The rearrangement joins TRBV28 to TRBJ2-3, with D hard to call. CDR3 length: 17 amino acids. CDR1 is MDHEN and CDR2 is SYDVKM in the germline V gene. V was cut by 3 bases and J by 0 bases, with 16 bases left in between. DNA of the CDR3: TGTGCCAGCAGTTTTCTGTTCCGGGTTCGGAGCACAGATACGCAGTATTTT. This encodes CASSFLFRVRSTDTQYF.

The rearrangement links TRBV7-6 to TRBJ2-7; unclear D gene. The V end lost 3 bases, the J end lost 0 bases, and 9 bases lay between the germline ends. Germline CDR1 reads SGHVS; CDR2 reads FNYEAQ. The CDR3 has 14 amino acids. CDR3 amino acids: CASSFDKSSYEQYF. CDR3 in DNA: TGTGCCAGCAGCTTCGACAAGAGCTCCTACGAGCAGTACTTC. Supplemented by reference TRBV7-6 and TRBJ2-7, the full variable domain reads GAGVSQSPRYKVTKRGQDVALRCDPISGHVSLYWYRQALGQGPEFLTYFNYEAQQDKSGLPNDRFSAERPEGSISTLTIQRTEQRDSAMYRCASSFDKSSYEQYFGPGTRLTVT.

The genes are TRBV15 and TRBJ2-3, with TRBD1 matching over 7 bases. Germline-derived CDR1 and CDR2 are LNHNV and YYDKDF (reference sequence). The V segment lost 1 base and the J segment 1 base; nucleotides outside the gene matches: 8. This CDR3 region has 17 residues. DNA for the CDR3: TGTGCCACCAGCAGAGCTAACAGGGGCGCTGGCACAGATACGCAGTATTTT. Its protein is CATSRANRGAGTDTQYF.

This clone is a singleton in its sample. The chain joins TRBV6-5 to TRBJ1-5; 7 bases map to TRBD1. The CDR3 spans 15 residues. The V segment lost 7 bases and the J segment 2 bases; nucleotides outside the gene matches: 8. Germline CDR1 reads MNHEY; CDR2 reads SVGAGI. CDR3 loop: CASTHRGGGNQPQHF. The CDR3 DNA is TGTGCCAGCACCCACAGGGGTGGGGGCAATCAGCCCCAGCATTTT.

The rearrangement joins TRBV5-1 to TRBJ2-1; a possible D gene is TRBD1 (6 bases). Deletions cut 4 bases from V and 7 bases from J, with 9 bases between. Germline values: CDR1 SGHRS, CDR2 YFSETQ. This CDR3 comprises 12 residues. The CDR3 is CASSLTGNEQFF. The DNA of the CDR3 is TGCGCCAGCAGCCTCACAGGGAATGAGCAGTTCTTC.

This clone was seen a few times. The chain combines TRBV10-3 with TRBJ1-1, with 7 bases aligning to TRBD1. The CDR3 has 13 residues. Germline V CDR1 and CDR2: ENHRY, SYGVKD. J gave up 1 base and V 6 bases, and 2 bases lay outside the gene matches. CDR3 sequence (DNA): TGTGCCATCAGAGGGACAGCGAACACTGAAGCTTTCTTT. It yields the protein CAIRGTANTEAFF.

The chain combines TRBV15 with TRBJ1-4; a weak D match, TRBD1 (6 bases). Germline CDR1 and CDR2: LNHNV and YYDKDF (reference sequence). The CDR3 loop spans 17 amino acids. Trimming removed 3 bases from V and 7 bases from J, with 21 bases in between. The CDR3 here is CATSSVMIQGPGEKLFF. For the CDR3, the DNA is TGTGCCACCAGCAGTGTAATGATCCAGGGGCCCGGTGAAAAACTGTTTTTT.

This rearrangement joins TRBV6-6 to TRBJ2-1; tentative D call: TRBD2 (6 bases). CDR3 length: 12 residues. The V and J ends lost 8 bases and 4 bases respectively, with 9 bases between them. Germline values: CDR1 MNHNY, CDR2 SVGAGI (reference sequence). The DNA for the CDR3 is TGTGCCAGCCGACTAGGGTACAATGAGCAGTTCTTC. Translating gives CASRLGYNEQFF.

This clone was observed once. This chain uses TRBV7-9 with TRBJ2-2; D remains unclear. Trimming cost V 6 bases and J 3 bases, with 17 bases left between them. This CDR3 has 16 amino acids. From germline, CDR1 is SEHNR and CDR2 FQNEAQ (reference sequence). CDR3 in amino acids: CASSLKRGGDTGELFF. The CDR3, as DNA: TGTGCCAGCAGTCTTAAACGCGGCGGAGACACCGGGGAGCTGTTTTTT.

This chain joins TRBV6-5 and TRBJ1-5; the D gene is possibly TRBD1 (6 bases). V lost 4 bases, J lost 3 bases, and 16 bases lay in between. The V gene's germline CDR1 is MNHEY and CDR2 SVGAGI. CDR3 length: 16 residues. The CDR3 DNA sequence: TGTGCCAGCAGTTCGGCGGGTGGGGGCCCCAATCAGCCCCAGCATTTT. Translating gives CASSSAGGGPNQPQHF.

This rearrangement joins TRBV5-1 to TRBJ2-5; weak D call: TRBD1 (6 bases). The CDR3 is made up of 14 amino acids. V lost 0 bases, J lost 1 base, and 7 bases lay in between. Germline CDR1 SGHRS, CDR2 YFSETQ. CDR3 loop: CASSLARGQETQYF. The CDR3 nucleotides read TGCGCCAGCAGCTTGGCCAGGGGCCAAGAGACCCAGTACTTC.

This clone was observed a single time. The V and J genes are TRBV28 and TRBJ2-3; TRBD2 aligns across 12 bases. Germline V gene sequence: CDR1 MDHEN, CDR2 SYDVKM. V trimming: 5 bases; J trimming: 0 bases; junction bases outside the gene matches: 15. This CDR3 spans 20 amino acids. This CDR3 reads CASSPFRLAGEGLSTDTQYF. The CDR3 coding sequence is TGTGCCAGCAGTCCTTTTCGACTAGCGGGGGAAGGCCTTAGCACAGATACGCAGTATTTT.